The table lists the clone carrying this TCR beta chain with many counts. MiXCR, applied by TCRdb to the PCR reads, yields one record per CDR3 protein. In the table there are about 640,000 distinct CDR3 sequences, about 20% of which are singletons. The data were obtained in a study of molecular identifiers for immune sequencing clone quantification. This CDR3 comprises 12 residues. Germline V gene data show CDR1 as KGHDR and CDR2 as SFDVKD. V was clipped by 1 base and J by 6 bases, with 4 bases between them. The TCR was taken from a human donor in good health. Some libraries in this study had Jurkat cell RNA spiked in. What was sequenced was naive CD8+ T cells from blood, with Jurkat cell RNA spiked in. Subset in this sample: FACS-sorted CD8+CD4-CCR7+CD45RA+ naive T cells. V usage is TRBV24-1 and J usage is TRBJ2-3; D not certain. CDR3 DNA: TGTGCCACCAGTGATTTCCAGGATACGCAGTATTTT. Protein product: CATSDFQDTQYF.